This TCR beta chain was sequenced for a study of control samples from healthy donors and cancer patients. CDR1 is LGHNA and CDR2 is YSLEER in the germline V gene. V shed 1 base and J shed 7 bases, with 10 bases lying between them. The CDR3 sequence is 14 residues long. Produced via immunoSEQ multiplex PCR; TCRdb's table is partial and in-frame only. In the table there are under 450,000 clones, around 90% of which are singletons. The chain joins TRBV4-3 to TRBJ2-2; D may match TRBD1 or TRBD2 (5 bases each). The receptor comes from a man aged 40-49 years with head and neck cancer. Input material: PBMCs. The CDR3 DNA reads TGCGCCAGCAGCCAAGTAGGGGAGAACGGGGAGCTGTTTTTT. Its protein product is CASSQVGENGELFF.